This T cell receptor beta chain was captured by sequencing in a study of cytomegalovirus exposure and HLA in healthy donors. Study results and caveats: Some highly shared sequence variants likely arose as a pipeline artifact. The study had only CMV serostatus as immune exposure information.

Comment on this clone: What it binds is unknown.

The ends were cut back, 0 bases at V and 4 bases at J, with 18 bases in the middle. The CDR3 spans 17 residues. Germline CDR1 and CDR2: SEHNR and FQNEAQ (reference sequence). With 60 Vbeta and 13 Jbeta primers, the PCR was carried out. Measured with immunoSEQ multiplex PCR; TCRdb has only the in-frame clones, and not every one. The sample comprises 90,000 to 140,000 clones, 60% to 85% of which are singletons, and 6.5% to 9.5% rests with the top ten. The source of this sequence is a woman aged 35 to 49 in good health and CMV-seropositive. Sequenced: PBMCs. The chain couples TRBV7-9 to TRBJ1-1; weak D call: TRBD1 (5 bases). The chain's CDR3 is CASSLALNPGSGTEAFF. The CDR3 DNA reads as TGTGCCAGCAGCTTAGCGCTTAATCCAGGGTCGGGCACTGAAGCTTTCTTT.